This T cell receptor (beta chain) was sequenced during a study of blood T cells in healthy people across ages. Study outcomes and limitations: More naive CD4+ cells and higher diversity were found in long-lived than in aged donors.

Of note for this clonotype: The target antigen is unknown.

Unmatched junction bases numbered 10, after V lost 11 bases and J lost 6 bases. Germline CDR1 and CDR2: MNHEY and SVGEGT. The CDR3 contains 13 residues. The second PCR ran roughly 7 to 12 cycles with a sample-barcoded 5' primer and J-beta primers. TCRdb reanalysed the 5' RACE reads using MiXCR and keeps one entry per CDR3 protein. The table records approximately 1.5 million distinct CDR3 sequences, almost 35% of them present only once. The V call is TRBV6-2 or TRBV6-3, the J call TRBJ1-5, with TRBD1 matching over 7 bases. The specimen sequenced was blood. The source is a woman in her twenties or thirties in good health. The CDR3 DNA is TGTGCCGTACTGGGGGACAGATCTCAGCCCCAGCATTTT. Its protein is CAVLGDRSQPQHF.